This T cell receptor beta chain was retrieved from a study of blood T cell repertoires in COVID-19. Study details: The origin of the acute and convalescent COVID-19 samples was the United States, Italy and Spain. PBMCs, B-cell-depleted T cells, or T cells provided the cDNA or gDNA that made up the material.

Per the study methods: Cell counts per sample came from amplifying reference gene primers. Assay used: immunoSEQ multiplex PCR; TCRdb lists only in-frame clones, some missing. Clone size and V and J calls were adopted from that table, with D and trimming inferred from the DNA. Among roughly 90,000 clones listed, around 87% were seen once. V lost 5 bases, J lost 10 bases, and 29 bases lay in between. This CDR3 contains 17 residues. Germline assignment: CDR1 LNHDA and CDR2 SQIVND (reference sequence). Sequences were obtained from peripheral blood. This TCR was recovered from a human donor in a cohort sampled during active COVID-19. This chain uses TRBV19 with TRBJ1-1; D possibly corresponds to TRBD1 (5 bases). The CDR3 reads CASSPLPPQEGLMGAFF. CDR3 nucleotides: TGTGCCAGTAGTCCACTGCCGCCACAGGAGGGTCTTATGGGAGCTTTCTTT.